Presented here are 6 T cell receptor beta chains from one specimen sequenced in a study of blood T cell repertoires in COVID-19. Generated by immunoSEQ multiplex PCR, the TCRdb table keeps only in-frame clones and is missing some. The table records about 300,000 clones, around 90% of them present only once. The sample consisted of PBMCs or T cells enriched from blood (not recorded which). The receptors come from a woman in her 30s who had recovered from COVID-19.

The V gene is TRBV10-3, the J gene TRBJ2-3; maybe TRBD2 (5 bases). Between the trimmed V and J ends, which lost 10 bases and 2 bases, there was a span of 10 bases. Germline CDR1 and CDR2: ENHRY and SYGVKD. The CDR3 consists of 12 residues. The CDR3 coding sequence is TGTGCCACAAATAGCGACACAGATACGCAGTATTTT. Protein product: CATNSDTDTQYF.

This chain uses TRBV6-4 with TRBJ1-2; 10 nucleotides agree with TRBD1. V was pared by 8 bases and J by 5 bases, with 14 bases of the junction left unmatched. CDR3 length: 16 residues. CDR1 MRHNA and CDR2 SNTAGT come from the germline V gene. The CDR3 loop is CASRESGTGELYGYTF. Written as DNA, the CDR3 is TGTGCCAGCCGAGAGAGCGGGACAGGGGAACTGTATGGCTACACCTTC.

This chain links TRBV7-2 with TRBJ2-5; D is possibly TRBD2 (7 bases). Germline CDR1 SGHTA, CDR2 FQGNSA. This CDR3 comprises 15 residues. Trimming stripped 1 base from V and 5 bases from J, with 14 bases between. The CDR3 region is CASSLVSRGGETQYF. The CDR3 region has the DNA TGTGCCAGCAGCTTAGTCAGCAGGGGAGGGGAGACCCAGTACTTC. Supplemented by reference TRBV7-2 and TRBJ2-5, the full variable domain reads GAGVSQSPSNKVTEKGKDVELRCDPISGHTALYWYRQSLGQGLEFLIYFQGNSAPDKSGLPSDRFSAERTGGSVSTLTIQRTQQEDSAVYLCASSLVSRGGETQYFGPGTRLLVL.

The V and J genes are TRBV27 and TRBJ2-1, with 7 bases that match TRBD1. This CDR3 has 15 amino acids. After removal of 6 bases from V and 4 bases from J, the junction contained 9 bases not matched to a gene. Germline CDR1 reads MNHEY; CDR2 reads SMNVEV (reference sequence). The DNA for the CDR3 is TGTGCCAGCAGCACAGGGGCGAATACATACAATGAGCAGTTCTTC. Amino acid sequence: CASSTGANTYNEQFF.

This chain links TRBV25-1 with TRBJ2-4, with a weak D call TRBD2 (7 bases). Trimming pared 6 bases from V and 8 bases from J, leaving 23 bases between. The CDR3 runs 16 residues. In germline, CDR1 is MGHDK, CDR2 SYGVNS. The CDR3 protein is CASRGPGGRYQDIQYF. DNA for the CDR3: TGTGCCAGCAGAGGGCCGGGGGGCCGATATCAGGACATTCAGTACTTC.

The chain carries TRBV6-2 or TRBV6-3 and TRBJ2-6; no reliable D call. V was pared by 2 bases and J by 1 base, with 12 bases between. The CDR3 covers 17 residues. Germline V gene data show CDR1 as MNHEY and CDR2 as SVGEGT. CDR3 sequence reads: CASSYPGFQSGANVLTF. CDR3 DNA: TGTGCCAGCAGTTACCCGGGTTTCCAATCTGGGGCCAACGTCCTGACTTTC.